This T cell receptor (beta chain) came from a study of T-cell memory formation after mild COVID-19 (dated by TCRdb to the early 2020s). General notes on the study: TCR sequence clusters from the two donors were largely donor specific. In a couple of donors, T-cell clones that expanded and contracted after mild COVID-19 were tracked by sequencing TCRalpha and TCRbeta repertoires over time. Two young, previously healthy adult volunteers, one female and one male, were included in the cohort.

Sequenced on an Illumina NovaSeq 6000. TCRalpha and TCRbeta cDNA libraries were constructed by 5'RACE with constant-segment primers, with sample barcodes and unique molecular identifiers being introduced. Trizol reagent was used to extract RNA from every sample. The libraries were amplified in two PCR steps, and the second step added a second sample barcode and Illumina TruSeq adapters. Sequencing of libraries was performed on an Illumina NovaSeq with 2 x 150 bp paired-end reads. The authors' pipeline ran thus. The reads were demultiplexed and collapsed into UMI-guided consensus sequences using migec v1.2.7. With mixcr v2.1.11, UMI consensuses were aligned to TRA and TRB V and J templates and assembled into clonotypes. Expanded or contracted clonotypes were those called significant by both edgeR and NoisET, with noise models trained on biological replicates. edgeR calls used a false discovery rate-adjusted p below 0.01 and a log2 fold-change threshold of 1. As an exploratory analysis of dynamics, max-normalized trajectories of the 1000 most abundant clonotypes were examined with PCA combined with hierarchical clustering. The CD4 or CD8 phenotype of responding clones was assigned using the separately sequenced CD4+ and CD8+ repertoires. The public reads were run again by TCRdb, first through fastp at Q25 and then through MiXCR, and only productive beta chains were kept. Rows with one shared CDR3 protein collapse into an entry with the most common genes and DNA. The V and J calls, along with clone size, are taken from TCRdb and not from the paper's own processing. A total of under 550,000 distinct CDR3 sequences appear in this sample, roughly 18% of them only once. Together, the top ten hold roughly 12% of the sample.

Counted from cysteine to phenylalanine, this CDR3 has 19 amino acids. Only the CDR3 DNA stays, 57 bases, in frame from base 1. The junction shows trimming of 4 bases on V and 3 bases on J, and the gene matches do not reach 16 bases of it. The germline V gene gives CDR1 as MNHEY and CDR2 as SVGAGI. What the study reported, not specific to this receptor: Contracting CD4+ clones were located mainly in the CM and EM memory subsets, whereas CD8+ clones were found to be enriched in EMRA. Some responding clones were detected in pre-infection memory, suggesting pre-existing cross-reactive memory T cells joined the SARS-CoV-2 response. Whether the second-wave clones peaking on day 37 were SARS-CoV-2 specific was not confirmed. Clones that contracted from day 15 to 85 showed balanced CD4/CD8 phenotypes, whereas a second wave of clones that expanded from day 15 to 37 leaned towards CD4+. The study included only a couple of mild cases, and larger cohorts that include severe cases with pre-infection samples were judged to be necessary.

Ficoll-Paque density gradient centrifugation was used to isolate PBMCs. A note on this clonotype: Its antigen has not been determined. Per-nucleotide qualities are absent, and no much larger clonotype sits a single base away.

The sequencing input was PBMCs or a T cell subset sorted from them (not recorded which). Recombination connected TRBV6-5 to TRBJ1-4; 8 central bases correspond to TRBD1. This TCR derives from an adult woman who had mild COVID-19 (a few samples of this study predate the infection). The sample titles of this study are shuffled in the database, so cell type and time point are left out; the donor was told from shared clones. Here is the DNA: TGTGCCAGCAGTTCTATCGGGAGGGGGACAGGAGCGGCTAATGAAAAACTGTTTTTT. This yields the protein CASSSIGRGTGAANEKLFF.